One sample yielded the 9 T cell receptor beta chains listed below, sequenced in a study of esophageal squamous cell carcinoma under preoperative chemotherapy. MiXCR, applied by TCRdb to the PCR reads, yields one record per CDR3 protein. This table holds about 9,300 distinct CDR3 sequences, approximately 48% found once. Time point of the sample: after preoperative PTX-NDP chemotherapy. This specimen was acquired from a patient given preoperative chemotherapy. Receptor source: a human donor with esophageal squamous cell carcinoma. The donor label of this sample is uncertain.

The chain couples TRBV5-1 to TRBJ2-3; 9 bases fit TRBD2. CDR3 length: 16 amino acids. The germline gives CDR1 SGHRS, CDR2 YFSETQ. The junction had 8 bases not matched to a gene; V was cut back by 0 bases and J by 6 bases. The CDR3 DNA follows: TGCGCCAGCAGCTTGGGGCTGCGGGAGGGCGGGGATACGCAGTATTTT. Translated: CASSLGLREGGDTQYF.

The chain joins TRBV11-3 to TRBJ1-1; D perhaps matches TRBD1 (5 bases). V was pared by 1 base and J by 13 bases, with 16 bases between. The CDR3 covers 13 residues. Germline-derived CDR1 and CDR2 are SGHNT and YENEEA. This CDR3 reads CASSLASDSLIFF. The CDR3 DNA reads as TGTGCCAGCAGCTTAGCCTCCGACAGTCTGATTTTCTTT.

This clonotype is medium-sized. This sequence joins TRBV12-3 or TRBV12-4 and TRBJ2-2, with a possible D match to TRBD1 (5 bases). The length of the CDR3 is 12 residues. The germline V and J ends were trimmed by 6 bases and 7 bases, with 9 bases remaining between them. CDR3 residues: CASSLRVGELFF. CDR3 DNA: TGTGCCAGCAGCCTCAGGGTCGGGGAGCTGTTTTTT.

The chain couples TRBV12-3 or TRBV12-4 to TRBJ2-2, with 8 bases that match TRBD1. The CDR3 spans 14 residues. The chain's CDR3 is CAIGRGRFTGELFF. CDR3 nucleotides: TGTGCTATTGGCAGGGGGCGGTTCACCGGGGAGCTGTTTTTT.

The J gene is TRBJ2-4, the V gene TRBV6-1, with 7 bases identical to TRBD2. This CDR3 has 15 residues. Germline CDR1 is MNHNS and CDR2 is SASEGT. Trimming removed 9 bases from V and 12 bases from J; junction bases left unmatched: 20. Here the CDR3 reads CARAVGGSAKETQYF. The DNA of the CDR3 is TGTGCCAGGGCGGTCGGGGGGAGTGCCAAAGAGACTCAGTACTTC.

Of note for this clonotype: A read error is likely, as this CDR3 ends without the conserved phenylalanine or tryptophan. Because the CDR3's place on the DNA is in doubt, the DNA is left out and the CDR3 is given as listed by TCRdb. The gene calls are TRBV12-3 or TRBV12-4 and TRBJ2-6; TRBD2, the table's D call, lacks a check against the DNA. A total of 17 residues make up the CDR3, ends included. This chain's CDR3 is CASRHEGSPPYEQYFGA.

The chain recombines TRBV6-2 or TRBV6-3 with TRBJ1-1; no definite D call. Germline CDR1 and CDR2: MNHEY and SVGEGT. The CDR3 consists of 15 residues. Trimming removed 2 bases from V and 14 bases from J, with 24 bases in between. The CDR3 DNA reads TGTGCCAGCAGTTACGAAGGGAGAGGGTACAATGAGCAGTTCTTT. Its translation is CASSYEGRGYNEQFF.

Comment on this clonotype: The junction does not match germline at one end; this may be a read error. This chain joins TRBV9 and TRBJ2-4, with a weak D call TRBD1 (7 bases). The CDR3 length is 14 residues. Germline loops: CDR1 SGDLS, CDR2 YYNGEE. This chain's CDR3 is CAVRGRLAKDTQYF. The DNA of the CDR3 is TGCGCCGTCAGGGGGAGGCTAGCCAAAGACACGCAGTATTTC. The full variable domain, its missing parts supplied by reference TRBV9 and TRBJ2-4, is DSGVTQTPKHLITATGQRVTLRCSPRSGDLSVYWYQQSLDQGLQFLIQYYNGEERAKGNILERFSAQQFPDLHSELNLSSLELGDSALYFCAVRGRLAKDTQYFGAGTRLSVL.

This clonotype was picked up one time. CDR3 amino acids: CASSPGDSYNEQFF. The CDR3 nucleotides are TGTGCCAGCAGTCCAGGGGACTCCTACAATGAGCAGTTCTTC. V and J are TRBV6-1 and TRBJ2-1; possible D gene TRBD1, 6 bases. CDR1 and CDR2 from the germline V gene are MNHNS and SASEGT. CDR3 length: 14 amino acids. The V gene lost 5 bases and the J gene lost 0 bases, with 8 bases spanning the gap.